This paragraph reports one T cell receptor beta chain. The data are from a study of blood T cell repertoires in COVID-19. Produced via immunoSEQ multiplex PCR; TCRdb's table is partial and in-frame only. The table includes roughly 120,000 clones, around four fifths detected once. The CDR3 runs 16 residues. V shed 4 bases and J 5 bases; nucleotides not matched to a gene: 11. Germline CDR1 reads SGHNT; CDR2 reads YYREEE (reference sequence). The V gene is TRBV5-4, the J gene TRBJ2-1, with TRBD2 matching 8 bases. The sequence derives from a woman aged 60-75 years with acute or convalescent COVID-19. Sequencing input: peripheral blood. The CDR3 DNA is TGTGCCAGCAGCGGCGGGGTAGCGGGGTTAGACAATGAGCAGTTCTTC. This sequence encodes CASSGGVAGLDNEQFF.